Presented here are 5 T cell receptor beta chains from one specimen sequenced in a study of response to subunit inactivated influenza vaccine. From the RT-PCR reads, TCRdb called clonotypes with MiXCR, one entry per CDR3 protein. The sample contains roughly 620,000 distinct CDR3 sequences, about 11% of which appear only once. These sequences were also reported in another study, on T cells expressing NK-cell markers. That source adds: UMIs accompanied the 5'RACE template switching by which TCR beta cDNA was made.

The sequencing used PBMCs from blood, collected on the day of vaccination. Source of these receptors: a man aged 50-59 years who received an inactivated influenza vaccine.

The V gene is TRBV20-1, the J gene TRBJ1-5, with D unresolved. Trimming shortened V by 1 base and J by 1 base, and 5 bases separated the two germline ends. This CDR3 is 13 amino acids long. Looked up from germline, CDR1 is DFQATT and CDR2 is SNEGSKA (reference sequence). The CDR3 DNA is TGCAGTGCTAGAGGTGTCAGCAATCAGCCCCAGCATTTT. It is translated as CSARGVSNQPQHF.

The chain combines TRBV5-1 with TRBJ2-5; D is possibly TRBD1 (5 bases). V lost 4 bases to trimming and J lost 1 base, with 11 bases between them. The CDR3 loop spans 14 amino acids. Per the germline V gene, CDR1 is SGHRS and CDR2 is YFSETQ. In nucleotides, the CDR3 is TGCGCCAGCAGCGTAGGACAATTCCAAGAGACCCAGTACTTC. Its protein is CASSVGQFQETQYF.

This clonotype occurred a few times. This chain links TRBV20-1 with TRBJ2-5; no firm D call. Trimming left V 0 bases short and J 2 bases short, with 13 bases between. The germline CDR1 and CDR2 sequences are DFQATT and SNEGSKA (reference sequence). CDR3 length: 15 residues. The DNA of the CDR3 is TGCAGTGCTAGAGATCGCCTTTTGGGACAAGAGACCCAGTACTTC. Translating gives CSARDRLLGQETQYF.

This clonotype showed up many times. The V call is TRBV12-3 or TRBV12-4, the J call TRBJ2-3; D is ambiguous. The CDR3 has 14 residues. Trimming cost V 5 bases and J 6 bases, with 15 bases left between them. This CDR3 is CASSPLIPGDTQYF. The CDR3 DNA is TGTGCCAGCAGTCCCCTCATTCCCGGGGATACGCAGTATTTT.

This clonotype was observed at least ten times. The V call is TRBV5-1, the J call TRBJ1-2; D remains ambiguous. Germline-derived CDR1 and CDR2 are SGHRS and YFSETQ. Trimming took off 4 bases at V and 0 bases at J, with 19 bases between the two ends. This CDR3 contains 17 residues. The CDR3 DNA is TGCGCCAGCAGCCGCGCCGGCATCGGGATTTCTAACTATGGCTACACCTTC. This gives the protein CASSRAGIGISNYGYTF.